The 28 T cell receptor beta chains listed next were all sequenced from one sample in a study of blood T cell repertoires in COVID-19. Some clones are missing from TCRdb's copy, which holds only in-frame ones; the method was immunoSEQ multiplex PCR. The data show 130,000 or so clones, 60% to 85% seen once. Material for sequencing was peripheral blood. The receptors shown here come from a man between 45 and 60 years old with acute or convalescent COVID-19.

The chain combines TRBV5-1 with TRBJ1-1, with D uncertain. The V gene lost 2 bases and the J gene lost 1 base, with 9 bases spanning the gap. Germline lookup yields CDR1 SGHRS and CDR2 YFSETQ. The CDR3 has 14 amino acids. CDR3 amino acids: CASSLQQQNTEAFF. The CDR3, as DNA: TGCGCCAGCAGCTTACAACAGCAGAACACTGAAGCTTTCTTT.

The rearrangement links TRBV5-1 to TRBJ1-6; 7 positions match TRBD1. Germline V gives CDR1 SGHRS, CDR2 YFSETQ. CDR3 length equals 19 residues. After removal of 4 bases from V and 0 bases from J, the junction contained 13 bases not matched to a gene. The CDR3, as DNA: TGCGCCAGCAGCGTCGATGGGACAGTTTCTCGCTCCTATAATTCACCCCTCCACTTT. Translated, it gives CASSVDGTVSRSYNSPLHF. Full variable domain (outside the CDR3, taken from reference TRBV5-1 and TRBJ1-6): KAGVTQTPRYLIKTRGQQVTLSCSPISGHRSVSWYQQTPGQGLQFLFEYFSETQRNKGNFPGRFSGRQFSNSRSEMNVSTLELGDSALYLCASSVDGTVSRSYNSPLHFGNGTRLTVT.

J is TRBJ1-2 and V is TRBV5-1; 7 nucleotides line up with TRBD1. Germline V CDR1 and CDR2: SGHRS, YFSETQ. V was clipped by 5 bases and J by 2 bases; unmatched bases: 6. There are 14 residues in the CDR3. CDR3 sequence reads: CASSDQGVNYGYTF. The CDR3 DNA reads TGCGCCAGCAGTGACCAGGGGGTGAACTATGGCTACACCTTC.

For the CDR3, the DNA is TGTGCCACCAGCAGGGCCGGGGTCACTGAAGCTTTCTTT. It translates to CATSRAGVTEAFF. The genes are TRBV15 and TRBJ1-1; D not certain. The CDR3 is 13 amino acids. The V gene lost 3 bases and the J gene lost 4 bases, with 9 bases spanning the gap. CDR1 is LNHNV and CDR2 is YYDKDF in the germline V gene (reference sequence). Full variable domain (remainder filled in from reference TRBV15 and TRBJ1-1): DAMVIQNPRYQVTQFGKPVTLSCSQTLNHNVMYWYQQKSSQAPKLLFHYYDKDFNNEADTPDNFQSRRPNTSFCFLDIRSPGLGDTAMYLCATSRAGVTEAFFGQGTRLTVV.

This clone has only a few counts. This chain connects TRBV7-3 to TRBJ1-3, with 10 nucleotides matching TRBD1. J was trimmed by 14 bases and V by 5 bases; bases with no gene match: 9. The CDR3 has 13 residues. CDR1 and CDR2 (germline): SGHTA, FQGTGA. Here the CDR3 DNA reads TGTGCCAGCAGCGCGGGGACAGGGGAACAACTATATTTT. Translated, it gives CASSAGTGEQLYF.

V is TRBV4-1 and J is TRBJ1-2; D is perhaps TRBD1 (6 bases). CDR1 and CDR2 from the germline V gene are MGHRA and YSYEKL. V lost 0 bases, J lost 2 bases, and 10 bases lay in between. This CDR3 contains 15 residues. The CDR3 DNA follows: TGCGCCAGCAGCCAAGAGGGGACACGGAACTATGGCTACACCTTC. Amino acids: CASSQEGTRNYGYTF.

This clone was counted between two and nine times. The chain carries TRBV10-3 and TRBJ1-6, with 7 bases matching TRBD1. J gave up 7 bases and V 8 bases, and 5 bases lay outside the gene matches. This CDR3 comprises 13 residues. Per germline, CDR1 ENHRY and CDR2 SYGVKD. The CDR3 bases are TGTGCCATCGGGGACAGAGAAAATTCACCCCTCCACTTT. It yields the protein CAIGDRENSPLHF.

The chain carries TRBV12-5 and TRBJ2-7, with 7 positions matching TRBD1. Germline V gene data show CDR1 as LGHNT and CDR2 as FRNRAP. This CDR3 has 15 amino acids. J gave up 5 bases and V 0 bases, and 7 bases lay outside the gene matches. The CDR3 sequence is CASGLVLTGDDEQYV. CDR3 nucleotide sequence: TGTGCTAGTGGTTTGGTGCTAACAGGGGACGACGAGCAGTACGTC.

The chain combines TRBV3-1 (or the pseudogene TRBV3-2) with TRBJ2-5, with 8 positions matching TRBD2. The CDR3 sequence is 15 residues long. V lost 8 bases, J lost 6 bases, and 14 bases stayed unmatched. CDR1 is LGHDT, CDR2 YNNKEL, per germline (reference sequence). CDR3 protein: CASGLAGMAGKTQYF. CDR3 nucleotide sequence: TGTGCCAGCGGGCTAGCGGGTATGGCGGGGAAGACCCAGTACTTC.

This clone has just one count. The rearrangement links TRBV30 to TRBJ2-5, with TRBD2 as a possible D gene (7 bases). CDR1 is GTSNPN and CDR2 is SVGIG in the germline V gene (reference sequence). The ends were cut back, 3 bases at V and 5 bases at J, with 16 bases in the middle. This CDR3 has 14 residues. This CDR3 is CAWRPGGARETQYF. Here the CDR3 DNA reads TGTGCCTGGAGACCGGGGGGCGCCCGGGAGACCCAGTACTTC.

This rearrangement joins TRBV21-1 to TRBJ2-5; the D call in the table, TRBD2, was not verified against the DNA. TRBV21-1 is a documented pseudogene. The CDR3 consists of 16 residues. The CDR3 bases are TGTGCCAGCAGCTTAACCTCTAGCGGGGGGGCGGAGACCCAGTACTTC. Amino acid sequence: CASSLTSSGGAETQYF.

J is TRBJ1-1 and V is TRBV3-1 (or the pseudogene TRBV3-2), with 7 bases aligning to TRBD1. The germline V gene has CDR1 LGHDT and CDR2 YNNKEL (reference sequence). V gave up 4 bases and J gave up 0 bases; unmatched junction bases: 8. This CDR3 comprises 16 residues. The CDR3 bases are TGTGCCAGCAGCCCGACAGGGTGGGGTATGAACACTGAAGCTTTCTTT. Its translation: CASSPTGWGMNTEAFF.

The V call is TRBV7-9, the J call TRBJ1-1; perhaps TRBD1 as D (6 bases). The CDR3 has 16 amino acids. Trimming removed 1 base from V and 11 bases from J, with 23 bases in between. Germline values: CDR1 SEHNR, CDR2 FQNEAQ (reference sequence). In nucleotides, the CDR3 is TGTGCCAGCAGCTTAGAGGCAGGGGCCGTCGGAGAGGGGGCTTTCTTT. This translates into CASSLEAGAVGEGAFF.

The chain employs TRBV9 and TRBJ1-1; no firm D call. This CDR3 has 13 residues. Germline-derived CDR1 and CDR2 are SGDLS and YYNGEE. The CDR3 spells CATGRDGRTEAFF. The CDR3 DNA reads TGTGCGACGGGAAGGGATGGTAGGACTGAAGCTTTCTTT.

The chain joins TRBV2 to TRBJ1-6; D is unresolved. Germline CDR1 SNHLY, CDR2 FYNNEI. V shed 7 bases and J shed 7 bases, with 14 bases lying between them. The CDR3 is 14 amino acids. The CDR3 coding sequence is TGTGCCAGCACGTCTTTTGGAGGGAATTCACCCCTCCACTTT. As protein: CASTSFGGNSPLHF.

The gene calls are TRBV19 and TRBJ1-6; TRBD1 might be the D (5 bases). From germline, CDR1 is LNHDA and CDR2 SQIVND (reference sequence). Deletions cut 11 bases from V and 1 base from J, with 9 bases between. The CDR3 runs 13 residues. In nucleotides, the CDR3 is TGTGCCTGTCGACAGTCCTATAATTCACCCCTCCACTTT. Protein: CACRQSYNSPLHF.

The chain combines TRBV6-6 with TRBJ1-2; tentative D call: TRBD1 (6 bases). V lost 5 bases, J lost 6 bases, and 19 bases lay in between. The CDR3 runs to 15 residues. Looked up from germline, CDR1 is MNHNY and CDR2 is SVGAGI (reference sequence). In DNA form, the CDR3 reads TGTGCCAGCAGTGGGTTCGCGGGGGCGGAAAATGGCTACACCTTC. Residues: CASSGFAGAENGYTF.

This chain connects TRBV30 to TRBJ1-1, with TRBD1 identical over 7 bases. Germline V lookup: CDR1 GTSNPN, CDR2 SVGIG (reference sequence). Trimming cost V 3 bases and J 1 base; bases outside gene matches: 11. The CDR3 has 16 amino acids. The CDR3 is CAWRGDRRRWNTEAFF. CDR3 in DNA: TGTGCCTGGAGAGGGGACAGAAGGAGGTGGAACACTGAAGCTTTCTTT.

This clone was observed once. J is TRBJ1-1 and V is TRBV10-2; 7 nucleotides line up with TRBD1. Germline V gene data show CDR1 as WSHSY and CDR2 as SAAADI. The V gene end was trimmed by 4 bases and the J gene end by 6 bases; junction bases not matched to a gene: 2. This CDR3 has 12 residues. CDR3: CASSVTGAEAFF. The CDR3 bases are TGCGCCAGCAGTGTTACAGGGGCTGAAGCTTTCTTT.

The chain joins TRBV10-1 to TRBJ2-5; 7 positions agree with TRBD2. Germline assignment: CDR1 WNHNN and CDR2 SYGVQD (reference sequence). Germline trimming cut 6 bases from V and 9 bases from J; bases unmatched to any gene: 4. This CDR3 comprises 11 residues. This CDR3 reads CASSGGSAQYF. Written as DNA, the CDR3 is TGCGCCAGCAGCGGGGGGTCGGCCCAGTACTTC.

The chain couples TRBV7-2 to TRBJ2-1, with unresolved D. The V gene's germline CDR1 is SGHTA and CDR2 FQGNSA. V was shortened by 1 base and J by 2 bases, with 18 bases between the two germline ends. This CDR3 region has 18 residues. CDR3 loop: CASSLVSFYDAPYNEQFF. CDR3 sequence (DNA): TGTGCCAGCAGCTTAGTATCTTTTTACGATGCGCCCTACAATGAGCAGTTCTTC.

The chain uses TRBV27 and TRBJ2-5; no reliable D call. CDR3 length: 14 amino acids. Trimming pared 6 bases from V and 5 bases from J, leaving 16 bases between. The germline V gene encodes CDR1 MNHEY and CDR2 SMNVEV (reference sequence). The CDR3 is CASSSVLRRETQYF. The CDR3 bases are TGTGCCAGCAGCTCCGTCCTCCGGCGGGAGACCCAGTACTTC.

The V and J genes are TRBV19 and TRBJ1-6; TRBD1 agrees at 9 bases. The V and J ends lost 7 bases and 8 bases, in that order; junction bases with no gene match: 6. This CDR3 spans 14 amino acids. CDR1 LNHDA and CDR2 SQIVND come from the germline V gene (reference sequence). This CDR3 is CASMNRGLYSPLHF. The DNA for the CDR3 is TGTGCCAGTATGAACAGGGGGCTATATTCACCCCTCCACTTT.

This clone appeared once. The chain employs TRBV5-1 and TRBJ1-1; a possible D gene is TRBD1 (6 bases). The CDR3 is made up of 14 amino acids. The V gene's germline CDR1 is SGHRS and CDR2 YFSETQ. Trimming took off 7 bases at V and 4 bases at J, with 17 bases between the two ends. This CDR3 reads CASGLSGQSTEAFF. Here the CDR3 DNA reads TGCGCCAGCGGCCTTTCCGGACAGTCCACTGAAGCTTTCTTT.

This clone was detected a few times. This chain uses TRBV28 with TRBJ2-7; 7 positions match TRBD1. CDR3 length: 11 amino acids. Germline V gene data show CDR1 as MDHEN and CDR2 as SYDVKM. V lost 5 bases, J lost 8 bases, and 3 bases stayed unmatched. The CDR3 coding sequence is TGTGCCAGCAGTCGACAGGGAAAGCAGTACGTC. Its translation: CASSRQGKQYV.

The gene calls are TRBV30 and TRBJ1-2, with D uncertain. This CDR3 region has 11 residues. CDR1 is GTSNPN and CDR2 is SVGIG in the germline V gene (reference sequence). Trimming stripped 8 bases from V and 7 bases from J, with 14 bases between. The CDR3 loop is CAHARVGGYTF. The CDR3 region has the DNA TGTGCCCACGCGAGGGTGGGTGGCTACACCTTC. The entire variable domain, with the rest obtained from reference TRBV30 and TRBJ1-2, is as follows: SQTIHQWPATLVQPVGSPLSLECTVEGTSNPNLYWYRQAAGRGLQLLFYSVGIGQISSEVPQNLSASRPQDRQFILSSKKLLLSDSGFYLCAHARVGGYTFGSGTRLTVV.

The chain employs TRBV5-5 and TRBJ1-5, with D possibly TRBD1 on 6 matching bases. This CDR3 region has 16 residues. The V gene lost 2 bases and the J gene lost 1 base, with 13 bases spanning the gap. The germline CDR1 and CDR2 sequences are SGHKS and YYEKEE (reference sequence). The CDR3 here is CASSLNRVPSNQPQHF. The CDR3 DNA sequence: TGTGCCAGCAGCTTAAACAGGGTTCCCAGCAATCAGCCCCAGCATTTT.

The chain employs TRBV13 and TRBJ2-2; perhaps TRBD2 as D (5 bases). The V end lost 5 bases, the J end lost 6 bases, and 13 bases lay between the germline ends. CDR1 PRHDT and CDR2 FYEKMQ come from the germline V gene (reference sequence). This CDR3 is 14 amino acids long. CDR3 DNA: TGTGCCAGCAGCGCGGGCCTAGTACCCGGGGAGCTGTTTTTT. This codes for CASSAGLVPGELFF.